Presented here are 27 T cell receptor beta chains from one specimen sequenced in a study of T cell clonotyping in hematopoietic cell transplantation. Time point described: recipient sample about 28 days before transplant, after cytoreduction. Repertoires were generated with immunoSEQ multiplex PCR, while TCRdb's copy carries only in-frame clones and drops some. The sample consists of roughly 30,000 clones, approximately 94% of them appearing once. Sequencing was performed on peripheral blood mononuclear cells, taken before stem cell transplant. The receptors shown here come from a man aged 45 to 65 with acute myeloid leukemia. Some clones in this sample may be carry-over from other donors' samples.

This sequence joins TRBV9 and TRBJ1-1; D unclear. The CDR3 covers 13 residues. Per germline, CDR1 SGDLS and CDR2 YYNGEE. V was trimmed by 0 bases and J by 2 bases, leaving 5 bases between them. CDR3 sequence: CASSVGPNTEAFF. For the CDR3, the DNA is TGTGCCAGCAGCGTAGGACCCAACACTGAAGCTTTCTTT.

This chain joins TRBV27 and TRBJ2-5; D is possibly TRBD2 (5 bases). The CDR3 consists of 15 residues. V lost 2 bases to trimming and J lost 5 bases, with 15 bases between them. Germline assignment: CDR1 MNHEY and CDR2 SMNVEV (reference sequence). Here the CDR3 reads CASSLGGWERETQYF. The CDR3, as DNA: TGTGCCAGCAGTTTAGGCGGGTGGGAAAGGGAGACCCAGTACTTC.

J is TRBJ1-2 and V is TRBV10-3; the D is unclear. The V gene's germline CDR1 is ENHRY and CDR2 SYGVKD. V was shortened by 5 bases and J by 4 bases, with 11 bases between the two germline ends. The CDR3 spans 13 residues. CDR3 protein: CAISSEEGYGYTF. CDR3 nucleotides: TGTGCCATCAGTTCGGAGGAAGGCTATGGCTACACCTTC.

This chain links TRBV7-5 with TRBJ2-7; the table names TRBD1, a call not compared with the DNA. TRBV7-5 is a known pseudogene. The CDR3 contains 13 residues. CDR3 sequence (DNA): TGTGTCAGACCCCGACAGGTGGTAGACGAGCAGTACTTC. As protein: CVRPRQVVDEQYF.

The CDR3 DNA sequence: TGTGCCAGTAGTAAGGCGAACACTGAAGCTTTCTTT. Translation gives CASSKANTEAFF. The genes are TRBV19 and TRBJ1-1; D gene unclear. The CDR3 consists of 12 residues. Per the germline V gene, CDR1 is LNHDA and CDR2 is SQIVND (reference sequence). Trimming removed 4 bases from V and 1 base from J, with 4 bases in between.

This sequence joins TRBV29-1 and TRBJ2-1; tentative D call: TRBD2 (5 bases). Germline CDR1 is SQVTM and CDR2 is ANQGSEA. Trimming pared 7 bases from V and 5 bases from J, leaving 12 bases between. The CDR3 runs 12 residues. Here the CDR3 reads CSGGSGDNEQFF. The CDR3 DNA is TGCAGCGGTGGGAGCGGAGACAATGAGCAGTTCTTC.

CDR3 nucleotides: TGTGCCAGCAGCCATGGTTGGGGCGAGCAGTACTTC. This translates into CASSHGWGEQYF. This chain joins TRBV14 and TRBJ2-7; D gene unclear. From germline, CDR1 is SGHDN and CDR2 FVKESK. This CDR3 spans 12 amino acids. V shed 3 bases and J shed 6 bases, with 9 bases lying between them.

V usage is TRBV19 and J usage is TRBJ2-5, with D tentatively TRBD1 (6 bases). V was cut by 4 bases and J by 3 bases, with 15 bases left in between. From germline, CDR1 is LNHDA and CDR2 SQIVND (reference sequence). CDR3 length: 15 amino acids. The CDR3 region is CASSNRNRVKETQYF. DNA for the CDR3: TGTGCCAGTAGTAATAGGAACAGGGTAAAAGAGACCCAGTACTTC.

The chain recombines TRBV27 with TRBJ2-3, with D unclear. CDR3 size: 11 residues. Trimming removed 4 bases at V and 8 bases at J, with 7 bases between. In germline, CDR1 is MNHEY, CDR2 SMNVEV (reference sequence). Here the CDR3 DNA reads TGTGCCAGCAGTTGGCTTGGTACGCAGTATTTT. Its protein is CASSWLGTQYF.

This sequence joins TRBV7-6 and TRBJ2-3, with TRBD1 matching 9 bases. Trimming took 5 bases from V and 1 from J; bases not matched to a gene: 7. In germline, CDR1 is SGHVS, CDR2 FNYEAQ. The CDR3 sequence is 16 residues long. CDR3 nucleotides: TGTGCCAGCAGCCCGGGACAGGGATACGGCACAGATACGCAGTATTTT. Protein product: CASSPGQGYGTDTQYF.

This chain uses TRBV30 with TRBJ2-2; the match to TRBD1 covers 10 bases. V lost 1 base to trimming and J lost 2 bases; unmatched junction nucleotides: 16. The CDR3 runs 20 residues. Looked up from germline, CDR1 is GTSNPN and CDR2 is SVGIG (reference sequence). In DNA, the CDR3 is TGTGCCTGGAGTGGACATAGGAACACCCGGACAGGGGGTAACACCGGGGAGCTGTTTTTT. The encoded protein is CAWSGHRNTRTGGNTGELFF.

The chain has TRBV27 and TRBJ2-5; TRBD2 agrees at 7 bases. Germline CDR1 and CDR2: MNHEY and SMNVEV (reference sequence). J lost 9 bases, V lost 6 bases, and 7 bases had no gene match. This CDR3 comprises 12 residues. The CDR3 protein is CASRTGGLAQYF. CDR3 sequence (DNA): TGTGCCAGCAGGACGGGGGGACTGGCCCAGTACTTC.

The table lists this clone with a count of one. V and J are TRBV28 and TRBJ1-2; D gene ambiguous. Germline assignment: CDR1 MDHEN and CDR2 SYDVKM. V lost 6 bases and J lost 0, with 17 bases in between. This CDR3 has 16 residues. In DNA form, the CDR3 reads TGTGCCAGCAGCGTGATACGGAGACTCACTAACTATGGCTACACCTTC. This encodes CASSVIRRLTNYGYTF.

Only a few counts were recorded for this clone. J is TRBJ2-3 and V is TRBV11-2; D perhaps matches TRBD2 (5 bases). The CDR3 is 14 residues long. Germline V gene data show CDR1 as SGHAT and CDR2 as FQNNGV. The V gene lost 4 bases and the J gene lost 1 base, with 9 bases spanning the gap. CDR3 DNA: TGTGCCAGCAGCTCAGAGGGCCGCACAGATACGCAGTATTTT. It is translated as CASSSEGRTDTQYF.

This chain uses TRBV7-8 with TRBJ1-5; 7 bases line up with TRBD1. The CDR3 contains 16 residues. Germline trimming cut 5 bases from V and 0 bases from J; bases unmatched to any gene: 7. Germline lookup yields CDR1 SGHVS and CDR2 FQNEAQ. DNA for the CDR3: TGTGCCAGCAGCCCCTTCGGACAGGATAGCAATCAGCCCCAGCATTTT. It is translated as CASSPFGQDSNQPQHF. Based on the CDR3 plus reference TRBV7-8 and TRBJ1-5, the full variable domain is GAGVSQSPRYKVAKRGQDVALRCDPISGHVSLFWYQQALGQGPEFLTYFQNEAQLDKSGLPSDRFFAERPEGSVSTLKIQRTQQEDSAVYLCASSPFGQDSNQPQHFGDGTRLSIL.

The chain couples TRBV10-3 to TRBJ1-1, with 9 bases aligning to TRBD1. This CDR3 region has 14 residues. V lost 3 bases, J lost 3 bases, and 2 bases stayed unmatched. Per germline, CDR1 ENHRY and CDR2 SYGVKD. The CDR3 sequence: CAISEDRGDTEAFF. In DNA form, the CDR3 reads TGTGCCATCAGTGAAGACAGGGGGGACACTGAAGCTTTCTTT.

This rearrangement joins TRBV30 to TRBJ1-1, with 8 bases lining up with TRBD1. This CDR3 contains 13 residues. Germline V gives CDR1 GTSNPN, CDR2 SVGIG (reference sequence). V lost 2 bases to trimming and J lost 2 bases; unmatched junction nucleotides: 1. As DNA, the CDR3 is TGTGCCTGGAGTACAGGGGGAAACACTGAAGCTTTCTTT. Translating gives CAWSTGGNTEAFF. Full variable domain (rest looked up from reference TRBV30 and TRBJ1-1): SQTIHQWPATLVQPVGSPLSLECTVEGTSNPNLYWYRQAAGRGLQLLFYSVGIGQISSEVPQNLSASRPQDRQFILSSKKLLLSDSGFYLCAWSTGGNTEAFFGQGTRLTVV.

The CDR3 loop is CASLGTASSTDTQYF. For the CDR3, the DNA is TGTGCCAGCCTGGGGACAGCGTCTAGCACAGATACGCAGTATTTT. V gene TRBV2 combines with J gene TRBJ2-3, with 7 nucleotides matching TRBD1. The CDR3 is made up of 15 amino acids. V was clipped by 8 bases and J by 0 bases; unmatched bases: 8. Per germline, CDR1 SNHLY and CDR2 FYNNEI.

This chain uses TRBV10-3 with TRBJ2-2, with TRBD1 matching 7 bases. CDR1 and CDR2 (germline): ENHRY, SYGVKD. This CDR3 is 13 amino acids long. V was pared by 8 bases and J by 2 bases, with 2 bases of the junction left unmatched. The CDR3, as DNA: TGTGCCATCCAGGGGGATAACACCGGGGAGCTGTTTTTT. Amino acid sequence: CAIQGDNTGELFF.

The chain couples TRBV5-1 to TRBJ1-4, with TRBD1 matching over 8 bases. The CDR3 consists of 16 residues. V gave up 4 bases and J gave up 3 bases; unmatched junction bases: 8. CDR1 and CDR2 (germline): SGHRS, YFSETQ. This CDR3 reads CASSITGGQSNEKLFF. CDR3 nucleotides: TGCGCCAGCAGCATTACAGGGGGACAGTCTAATGAAAAACTGTTTTTT.

This clone was seen only once. J is TRBJ2-7 and V is TRBV7-7; D remains unclear. Germline loops: CDR1 SSHAT, CDR2 FNYEAQ (reference sequence). The CDR3 runs 15 residues. Trimming took off 5 bases at V and 1 base at J, with 15 bases between the two ends. The CDR3 nucleotides are TGTGCCAGCAGCCCCAGGCGGTGCCTTTCCTACGAGCAGTACTTC. Translating it yields CASSPRRCLSYEQYF.

The chain recombines TRBV4-3 with TRBJ1-1, with D perhaps TRBD1 (5 bases). Trimming took off 4 bases at V and 4 bases at J, with 19 bases between the two ends. The V gene's germline CDR1 is LGHNA and CDR2 YSLEER. The length of the CDR3 is 16 residues. In DNA, the CDR3 is TGCGCCAGCAGCCGACGTTCCAGGGTCGGTACCACTGAAGCTTTCTTT. Encoded protein: CASSRRSRVGTTEAFF.

V usage is TRBV6-5 and J usage is TRBJ2-7; D gene ambiguous. The CDR3 length is 10 residues. V lost 8 bases and J lost 3, with 5 bases in between. The germline V gene has CDR1 MNHEY and CDR2 SVGAGI. CDR3 sequence reads: CASGRYEQYF. The DNA for the CDR3 is TGTGCCAGCGGTCGCTACGAGCAGTACTTC.

This chain connects TRBV30 to TRBJ1-5; 8 bases fit TRBD1. The CDR3 totals 15 residues. The germline CDR1 and CDR2 sequences are GTSNPN and SVGIG (reference sequence). V trimming: 3 bases; J trimming: 5 bases; junction bases outside the gene matches: 9. CDR3 residues: CAWSSQGDSDQPQHF. The CDR3 DNA reads as TGTGCCTGGAGCTCACAGGGGGACTCCGATCAGCCCCAGCATTTT.

The CDR3 DNA follows: TGTGCCAGCAGTTTATTCTCGGGACAGAGAAACACCATATATTTT. Translating it yields CASSLFSGQRNTIYF. The J gene is TRBJ1-3, the V gene TRBV7-9; TRBD1 aligns across 7 bases. Germline V gives CDR1 SEHNR, CDR2 FQNEAQ (reference sequence). The CDR3 length is 15 residues. V dropped 6 bases and J dropped 5; count of bases not matched to a gene: 10.

The V and J genes are TRBV28 and TRBJ2-7, with 11 bases identical to TRBD2. The CDR3 runs 15 residues. Germline V CDR1 and CDR2: MDHEN, SYDVKM. V shed 2 bases and J 6 bases; nucleotides not matched to a gene: 6. CDR3 region: CASSLETSGATEQYF. CDR3 bases: TGTGCCAGCAGTTTAGAGACTAGCGGGGCGACCGAGCAGTACTTC.

The chain carries TRBV19 and TRBJ1-2; 8 bases map to TRBD1. The junction had 7 bases not matched to a gene; V was cut back by 6 bases and J by 7 bases. The CDR3 covers 13 residues. The germline gives CDR1 LNHDA, CDR2 SQIVND (reference sequence). CDR3 in amino acids: CASSLQDRAGYTF. CDR3 sequence (DNA): TGTGCCAGTAGCTTACAGGACAGGGCTGGCTACACCTTC.